This is a list of T cell receptor beta chains from one sample in a study of memory CD4+ T cells and cytomegalovirus serostatus. The repertoire was sequenced with immunoSEQ multiplex PCR; TCRdb's copy has only in-frame clones and lacks some. The repertoire includes 40,000 to 60,000 clones, about 77% of them detected once, and 0.78% sits in the top ten. Sequenced: memory CD4+ T cells from blood. These receptors came from an adult in good health and CMV-seronegative. The CDR3 runs from the conserved cysteine through the conserved F or W. Fields, in order: V gene, J gene, D gene, clone size, CDR3 protein, CDR3 DNA. D genes are given only for firm matches. Only part of the rows carry a size: once, few, many, or a class if the clone is expanded.

v_call: TRBV27
j_call: TRBJ1-1
d_call: .
clone_size: .
cdr3_aa: CASTALKGGAMNTEAFF
cdr3_nt: TGTGCCAGCACGGCCCTCAAGGGGGGCGCGATGAACACTGAAGCTTTCTTT

v_call: TRBV27
j_call: TRBJ2-4
d_call: .
clone_size: .
cdr3_aa: CASSPPGLAKNIQYF
cdr3_nt: TGTGCCAGCAGCCCTCCTGGACTGGCCAAAAACATTCAGTACTTC

v_call: TRBV6-1
j_call: TRBJ2-7
d_call: .
clone_size: .
cdr3_aa: CASSEEGGGSYEQYF
cdr3_nt: TGTGCCAGCAGTGAAGAGGGAGGGGGTTCCTACGAGCAGTACTTC

v_call: TRBV6-4
j_call: TRBJ2-1
d_call: .
clone_size: .
cdr3_aa: CASSGEGGYEQFF
cdr3_nt: TGTGCCAGCAGTGGCGAAGGGGGATACGAGCAGTTCTTC

v_call: TRBV4-2
j_call: TRBJ1-5
d_call: .
clone_size: .
cdr3_aa: CASSREDQPQHF
cdr3_nt: TGTGCCAGCAGTAGGGAGGACCAGCCCCAGCATTTT

v_call: TRBV5-4
j_call: TRBJ2-3
d_call: .
clone_size: few
cdr3_aa: CASSLASGGWADTQYF
cdr3_nt: TGTGCCAGCAGCTTGGCGAGCGGTGGGTGGGCAGATACGCAGTATTTT

v_call: TRBV4-1
j_call: TRBJ1-5
d_call: .
clone_size: medium-sized
cdr3_aa: CASSQDGGIGNQPQHF
cdr3_nt: TGCGCCAGCAGCCAAGATGGGGGGATCGGGAATCAGCCCCAGCATTTT

v_call: TRBV30
j_call: TRBJ2-7
d_call: .
clone_size: few
cdr3_aa: CAWNPVGTSFLKQYF
cdr3_nt: TGTGCCTGGAATCCAGTGGGGACTTCCTTCCTGAAGCAGTACTTC

v_call: TRBV5-5
j_call: TRBJ1-5
d_call: .
clone_size: .
cdr3_aa: CASSLGQPQHF
cdr3_nt: TGTGCCAGCAGCTTGGGTCAGCCCCAGCATTTT

v_call: TRBV7-2
j_call: TRBJ2-1
d_call: .
clone_size: .
cdr3_aa: CASSQTPGGEQFF
cdr3_nt: TGTGCCAGCAGCCAGACACCAGGCGGTGAGCAGTTCTTC

v_call: TRBV5-4
j_call: TRBJ2-3
d_call: .
clone_size: .
cdr3_aa: CASSASWRVTTDTQYF
cdr3_nt: TGTGCCAGCAGCGCCTCGTGGAGGGTAACGACAGATACGCAGTATTTT

v_call: TRBV6-5
j_call: TRBJ2-2
d_call: .
clone_size: .
cdr3_aa: CASSYSLASNTGELFF
cdr3_nt: TGTGCCAGCAGTTATTCCTTGGCCTCGAACACCGGGGAGCTGTTTTTT

v_call: TRBV11-2
j_call: TRBJ2-1
d_call: .
clone_size: .
cdr3_aa: CASSSLRGAYNEQFF
cdr3_nt: TGTGCCAGCAGCTCTTTAAGGGGTGCCTACAATGAGCAGTTCTTC

v_call: TRBV10-3
j_call: TRBJ2-1
d_call: .
clone_size: .
cdr3_aa: CAISVANEQFF
cdr3_nt: TGTGCCATCAGTGTGGCGAATGAGCAGTTCTTC

v_call: TRBV6-4
j_call: TRBJ1-1
d_call: .
clone_size: .
cdr3_aa: CASSPQARGNTEAFF
cdr3_nt: TGTGCCAGCAGCCCACAGGCGAGGGGGAACACTGAAGCTTTCTTT

v_call: TRBV25-1
j_call: TRBJ2-3
d_call: .
clone_size: .
cdr3_aa: CASSTDSASTDTQYF
cdr3_nt: TGTGCCAGCTCTACGGACAGTGCTAGCACAGATACGCAGTATTTT

v_call: TRBV10-3
j_call: TRBJ1-6
d_call: .
clone_size: .
cdr3_aa: CAISAQGAYNSPLHF
cdr3_nt: TGTGCCATCAGTGCACAGGGTGCCTATAATTCACCCCTCCACTTT

v_call: TRBV4-1
j_call: TRBJ1-2
d_call: .
clone_size: .
cdr3_aa: CASSQESANYGYTF
cdr3_nt: TGCGCCAGCAGCCAAGAATCGGCCAACTATGGCTACACCTTC

v_call: TRBV5-4
j_call: TRBJ1-1
d_call: TRBD1
clone_size: .
cdr3_aa: CASSPRQGDTEAFF
cdr3_nt: TGTGCCAGCAGCCCTCGACAGGGAGACACTGAAGCTTTCTTT

v_call: TRBV5-1
j_call: TRBJ2-5
d_call: .
clone_size: .
cdr3_aa: CASSFVAGGLETQYF
cdr3_nt: TGCGCCAGCAGCTTCGTGGCAGGGGGACTTGAGACCCAGTACTTC

v_call: TRBV7-2
j_call: TRBJ2-2
d_call: .
clone_size: .
cdr3_aa: CASSLGWDTGELFF
cdr3_nt: TGTGCCAGCAGCTTAGGATGGGACACCGGGGAGCTGTTTTTT

v_call: TRBV28
j_call: TRBJ1-5
d_call: .
clone_size: .
cdr3_aa: CASSKTGGNQPQHF
cdr3_nt: TGTGCCAGCAGTAAAACAGGTGGCAATCAGCCCCAGCATTTT

v_call: TRBV30
j_call: TRBJ2-6
d_call: .
clone_size: .
cdr3_aa: CAWREAGETGANVLTF
cdr3_nt: TGTGCCTGGAGGGAGGCCGGGGAGACTGGGGCCAACGTCCTGACTTTC

v_call: TRBV14
j_call: TRBJ2-7
d_call: .
clone_size: .
cdr3_aa: CASSPFRNGEQYF
cdr3_nt: TGTGCCAGCAGCCCCTTCCGGAACGGCGAGCAGTACTTC

v_call: TRBV5-4
j_call: TRBJ1-2
d_call: .
clone_size: .
cdr3_aa: CASSLPGRYGYTF
cdr3_nt: TGTGCCAGCAGCTTGCCAGGGAGATATGGCTACACCTTC

v_call: TRBV27
j_call: TRBJ1-2
d_call: .
clone_size: .
cdr3_aa: CASSFSDVTGLYGYTF
cdr3_nt: TGTGCCAGCAGTTTTTCGGACGTGACAGGACTCTATGGCTACACCTTC

v_call: TRBV9
j_call: TRBJ2-5
d_call: .
clone_size: .
cdr3_aa: CASSVQGDLVGETQYF
cdr3_nt: TGTGCCAGCAGCGTACAGGGAGATTTAGTGGGAGAGACCCAGTACTTC

v_call: TRBV19
j_call: TRBJ1-6
d_call: .
clone_size: .
cdr3_aa: CASSVSTDSPLHF
cdr3_nt: TGTGCCAGTAGTGTCTCCACAGATTCACCCCTCCACTTT

v_call: TRBV9
j_call: TRBJ1-4
d_call: TRBD1
clone_size: .
cdr3_aa: CASSGLQGMGEKLFF
cdr3_nt: TGTGCCAGCAGCGGGCTACAGGGGATGGGGGAAAAACTGTTTTTT

v_call: TRBV5-8
j_call: TRBJ1-2
d_call: .
clone_size: .
cdr3_aa: CASSRGYGYTF
cdr3_nt: TGTGCCAGCAGCCGTGGATATGGCTACACCTTC

v_call: TRBV7-9
j_call: TRBJ2-7
d_call: .
clone_size: .
cdr3_aa: CASSLVKTSYEQYF
cdr3_nt: TGTGCCAGCAGCTTAGTTAAGACCTCCTACGAGCAGTACTTC